This T cell receptor (beta chain) is drawn from a study of shared clonotypes between healthy human individuals. Sequencing used immunoSEQ multiplex PCR; TCRdb keeps in-frame clones, though not all of them. The table records nearly 1,000,000 clones, 70% to 85% of them present only once. The CDR3 runs 13 residues. The ends were cut back, 4 bases at V and 4 bases at J, with 11 bases in the middle. Germline V gene data show CDR1 as SGHRS and CDR2 as YFSETQ. This clone was picked up a small number of times. This chain uses TRBV5-1 with TRBJ1-1; no clear D gene. The TCR was taken from a man aged 18 to 30 in good health. What was sequenced was memory CD4+ T cells sorted from blood. As to subset: CD45RA-negative fraction. The CDR3 sequence: CASSLLPGTEAFF. In DNA form, the CDR3 reads TGCGCCAGCAGCCTACTCCCTGGCACTGAAGCTTTCTTT. Together with reference TRBV5-1 and TRBJ1-1, the CDR3 gives the full variable domain: KAGVTQTPRYLIKTRGQQVTLSCSPISGHRSVSWYQQTPGQGLQFLFEYFSETQRNKGNFPGRFSGRQFSNSRSEMNVSTLELGDSALYLCASSLLPGTEAFFGQGTRLTVV.